The clone carrying this T cell receptor (beta chain) was seen only a few times. Its antigen is as yet unknown. The data belong to a study of cytomegalovirus exposure and HLA in healthy donors. Turning to the study itself: One earlier analysis, a look at about 179 million T cells, found some 120 million unique TCR beta sequences. Study results and caveats: In vitro testing confirmed a few CMV-associated chains as specific for CMV antigens.

The PCR used 60 Vbeta and 13 Jbeta primers. The repertoire was sequenced with immunoSEQ multiplex PCR; TCRdb's copy has only in-frame clones and lacks some. The table includes 150,000 to 200,000 clones, over 70% detected once. V gave up 6 bases and J gave up 5 bases, with 14 bases separating them. This CDR3 is built from 14 residues. Per the germline V gene, CDR1 is SEHNR and CDR2 is FQNEAQ (reference sequence). This TCR derives from a man aged 25-45 years in good health and CMV-seronegative. The chain couples TRBV7-9 to TRBJ1-5; D may be TRBD1 (5 bases). Material: PBMCs. The CDR3 here is CASSLGGRDQPQHF. CDR3 DNA sequence: TGTGCCAGCAGTCTCGGGGGGAGGGATCAGCCCCAGCATTTT.